One sample yielded the 24 T cell receptor beta chains listed below, sequenced in a study of spatial heterogeneity in lung cancer. Whole-study results and caveats: One measure, the expanded intratumoral alpha and beta TCR count, tracked tumor mutation counts.

TCRdb fed the 5' RACE reads into MiXCR, producing one record per CDR3 protein. The sample includes fewer than 15,000 distinct CDR3 sequences, under 4% seen only once; the top ten take approximately 8.5%. The time point here: sample taken at primary tumor resection. No antigen has been identified for these receptors. The sample was lung tumor tissue, taken at surgery. Receptors originate from a male donor with early-stage non-small cell lung cancer.

This clonotype was seen more than once but under ten times. The chain has TRBV20-1 and TRBJ2-5, with D perhaps TRBD1 (5 bases). The ends were cut back, 5 bases at V and 5 bases at J, with 12 bases in the middle. This CDR3 is 12 amino acids long. Germline CDR1 DFQATT, CDR2 SNEGSKA (reference sequence). CDR3 region: CSAQGCGETQYF. Here the CDR3 DNA reads TGCAGTGCTCAGGGATGCGGCGAGACCCAGTACTTC.

This sequence joins TRBV25-1 and TRBJ2-3; D is undetermined. CDR3 length: 15 residues. Germline assignment: CDR1 MGHDK and CDR2 SYGVNS. Trimming pared 5 bases from V and 2 bases from J, leaving 14 bases between. DNA for the CDR3: TGTGCCAGCAGTCCAGGCGGTATCGCCACAGATACGCAGTATTTT. Translated: CASSPGGIATDTQYF.

By sample fraction, this clonotype is medium-sized. The chain combines TRBV13 with TRBJ2-5; D is unresolved. V lost 2 bases, J lost 0 bases, and 19 bases lay in between. The CDR3 has 18 residues. The germline gives CDR1 PRHDT, CDR2 FYEKMQ (reference sequence). In DNA form, the CDR3 reads TGTGCCAGCAGCTTATGGGTCCCGAACAGAAAGAACCAAGAGACCCAGTACTTC. Translated, it gives CASSLWVPNRKNQETQYF.

In this sample, this clonotype turned up many times. The chain links TRBV5-1 to TRBJ2-5; no clear D gene. The CDR3 loop spans 14 amino acids. Looked up from germline, CDR1 is SGHRS and CDR2 is YFSETQ. V lost 6 bases, J lost 2 bases, and 14 bases lay in between. The CDR3: CASKVGTVQETQYF. In DNA, the CDR3 is TGCGCCAGCAAGGTGGGCACAGTACAAGAGACCCAGTACTTC.

This clonotype appeared a few times. The chain links TRBV27 to TRBJ1-1, with 9 bases aligning to TRBD1. The CDR3 spans 15 residues. The J segment lost 6 bases and the V segment lost 0 bases, leaving 5 bases of the junction unmatched. The germline V gene encodes CDR1 MNHEY and CDR2 SMNVEV (reference sequence). CDR3 in DNA: TGTGCCAGCAGTTTATCGGGACAGGGCCACTCTGAAGCTTTCTTT. Protein: CASSLSGQGHSEAFF.

This clonotype was found many times. In nucleotides, the CDR3 is TGTGCCAGCAGGCCAGGGGGCAGGTATGGCTACACCTTC. It translates to CASRPGGRYGYTF. The genes are TRBV5-5 and TRBJ1-2; 8 bases line up with TRBD1. This CDR3 contains 13 residues. V dropped 5 bases and J dropped 5; count of bases not matched to a gene: 5. Germline values: CDR1 SGHKS, CDR2 YYEKEE (reference sequence).

In this sample, this clonotype is medium-sized. The chain links TRBV12-3 or TRBV12-4 to TRBJ2-2; D unclear. The CDR3 extends over 12 amino acids. V lost 5 bases and J 1 base, leaving 2 bases between the germline ends. Here the CDR3 reads CASSRNTGELFF. CDR3 bases: TGTGCCAGCAGTAGGAACACCGGGGAGCTGTTTTTT.

This clonotype has ten or more counts. V gene TRBV20-1 combines with J gene TRBJ2-7; 8 bases align to TRBD1. Trimming cost V 1 base and J 6 bases; bases outside gene matches: 11. Germline-derived CDR1 and CDR2 are DFQATT and SNEGSKA (reference sequence). The CDR3 length is 15 residues. CDR3 DNA: TGCAGTGCTAGAGTGTCCCAGGGACAGGCAAGCGAGCAGTACTTC. Translating it yields CSARVSQGQASEQYF.

This clonotype was recorded many times. The chain combines TRBV14 with TRBJ2-5; weak D call: TRBD2 (7 bases). This CDR3 spans 13 amino acids. Deletions cut 2 bases from V and 7 bases from J, with 11 bases between. Germline values: CDR1 SGHDN, CDR2 FVKESK. CDR3 in amino acids: CASSQQGGGTQYF. CDR3 nucleotide sequence: TGTGCCAGCAGCCAACAGGGAGGGGGGACCCAGTACTTC.

This clonotype occurred many times. The chain recombines TRBV19 with TRBJ2-1; D possibly corresponds to TRBD2 (5 bases). V was pared by 2 bases and J by 0 bases, with 8 bases between. CDR1 and CDR2 (germline): LNHDA, SQIVND (reference sequence). The CDR3 is 15 residues long. CDR3 sequence (DNA): TGTGCCAGTAGTATAACGGGAAGCTCCTACAATGAGCAGTTCTTC. Translating it yields CASSITGSSYNEQFF.

In this sample, this clonotype turned up many times. The chain couples TRBV7-2 to TRBJ2-3; 8 bases are a match to TRBD2. This CDR3 has 16 residues. J lost 4 bases, V lost 1 base, and 7 bases had no gene match. The germline gives CDR1 SGHTA, CDR2 FQGNSA. The CDR3 DNA reads as TGTGCCAGCAGCTTAGGACAGCGGGGGAGTGCAGATACGCAGTATTTT. It codes for CASSLGQRGSADTQYF.

This clonotype is categorized as medium-sized. The V and J genes are TRBV6-2 or TRBV6-3 and TRBJ2-5; 8 bases are shared with TRBD1. The CDR3 loop spans 17 amino acids. From germline, CDR1 is MNHEY and CDR2 SVGEGT. J lost 5 bases, V lost 6 bases, and 17 bases had no gene match. The CDR3 sequence is CASSDGRPGGRSETQYF. CDR3 nucleotides: TGTGCCAGCAGCGACGGCCGGCCAGGGGGCAGGAGTGAGACCCAGTACTTC.

In this sample, this clonotype turned up many times. The chain is built from TRBV2 and TRBJ2-7; D not certain. The CDR3 sequence is 12 residues long. From germline, CDR1 is SNHLY and CDR2 FYNNEI. Trimming shortened V by 1 base and J by 3 bases, and 4 bases separated the two germline ends. The CDR3 bases are TGTGCCAGCAGTGAAGGCTTCTACGAGCAGTACGTC. Translated, it gives CASSEGFYEQYV.

V is TRBV7-2 and J is TRBJ2-3, with D tentatively TRBD2 (6 bases). The CDR3 runs to 15 residues. V lost 3 bases, J lost 0 bases, and 10 bases lay in between. Germline-derived CDR1 and CDR2 are SGHTA and FQGNSA. DNA for the CDR3: TGTGCCAGCAGCTTCTCACGGGGGAGCACAGATACGCAGTATTTT. This sequence encodes CASSFSRGSTDTQYF.

In this sample, this clonotype turned up many times. The chain is built from TRBV2 and TRBJ2-3; either TRBD1 or TRBD2 may supply D (5 bases each). V lost 7 bases, J lost 2 bases, and 10 bases lay in between. The CDR3 has 13 amino acids. Germline CDR1 reads SNHLY; CDR2 reads FYNNEI. CDR3 sequence reads: CASTRDHTDTQYF. In DNA, the CDR3 is TGTGCCAGCACCCGGGACCACACAGATACGCAGTATTTT.

In this sample, this clonotype is medium-sized (0.01 to 0.1%). The rearrangement joins TRBV10-3 to TRBJ2-5; 11 positions agree with TRBD1. V trimming: 5 bases; J trimming: 2 bases; junction bases outside the gene matches: 4. There are 15 residues in the CDR3. Germline-derived CDR1 and CDR2 are ENHRY and SYGVKD. The CDR3 reads CAISPRDRGQETQYF. The CDR3 DNA reads as TGTGCCATCAGTCCCCGGGACAGGGGGCAAGAGACCCAGTACTTC.

The chain has TRBV6-2 or TRBV6-3 and TRBJ1-2; no clear D gene. The CDR3 runs 16 residues. V gave up 4 bases and J gave up 0 bases, with 15 bases separating them. CDR1 is MNHEY and CDR2 is SVGEGT in the germline V gene. This chain's CDR3 is CASSFEGWEANYGYTF. The CDR3 DNA is TGTGCCAGCAGTTTTGAGGGCTGGGAAGCTAACTATGGCTACACCTTC.

This clonotype was detected ten times or more. V is TRBV20-1 and J is TRBJ2-1; a possible D gene is TRBD1 (5 bases). The CDR3 runs 15 residues. V lost 1 base and J 4 bases, leaving 14 bases between the germline ends. CDR1 DFQATT and CDR2 SNEGSKA come from the germline V gene (reference sequence). Written as DNA, the CDR3 is TGCAGTGCTAGAGCGTTGCAGGGATCTTACAATGAGCAGTTCTTC. Its translation is CSARALQGSYNEQFF.

The rearrangement uses TRBV2 and TRBJ1-1; 8 bases line up with TRBD1. Germline lookup yields CDR1 SNHLY and CDR2 FYNNEI. CDR3 length: 15 residues. The trim removed 3 bases at V and 1 base at J, leaving 4 bases unmatched. The CDR3 coding sequence is TGTGCCAGCAGTGACCAGGGGGCGCAGAACACTGAAGCTTTCTTT. Amino acids: CASSDQGAQNTEAFF.

About this clonotype: Given a much more abundant clone one base away, this may be a read error. The rearrangement links TRBV20-1 to TRBJ2-3, with a possible D match to TRBD1 (6 bases). This CDR3 contains 14 residues. V was trimmed by 6 bases and J by 4 bases, leaving 17 bases between them. The germline CDR1 and CDR2 sequences are DFQATT and SNEGSKA (reference sequence). The CDR3: CSAQRTQGSDTQYF. The CDR3 DNA sequence: TGCAGTGCCCAGCGGACACAGGGCTCAGATACGCAGTATTTT.

By share of the sample, this clonotype is medium-sized. The V and J genes are TRBV7-2 and TRBJ2-1; 8 positions agree with TRBD2. This CDR3 is 19 amino acids long. The germline gives CDR1 SGHTA, CDR2 FQGNSA. Trimming at V came to 6 bases and at J to 8 bases, leaving 24 bases not matched to a gene. CDR3 amino acids: CASSKKGGSGLASFYEQFF. The CDR3 DNA sequence: TGTGCCAGCAGTAAAAAGGGGGGCAGTGGACTAGCATCTTTTTATGAGCAGTTCTTC.

This clonotype was counted at least ten times. V gene TRBV5-1 combines with J gene TRBJ1-5; D might be TRBD1 (5 bases). V was clipped by 0 bases and J by 7 bases, with 11 bases between them. Germline V lookup: CDR1 SGHRS, CDR2 YFSETQ. The CDR3 loop spans 14 amino acids. The CDR3 sequence: CASSLDGGEQPQHF. The CDR3 DNA follows: TGCGCCAGCAGCTTGGATGGGGGGGAACAGCCCCAGCATTTT.

This clonotype was counted many times. This CDR3 reads CASSQGNYGYTF. CDR3 DNA sequence: TGCGCCAGCAGCCAGGGAAACTATGGCTACACCTTC. This sequence joins TRBV4-3 and TRBJ1-2; D is ambiguous. CDR3 size: 12 residues. V shed 3 bases and J shed 2 bases, with 4 bases lying between them. CDR1 is LGHNA, CDR2 YSLEER, per germline.

This clonotype came up a few times. The chain links TRBV5-1 to TRBJ2-2; D may be TRBD1 (6 bases). The CDR3 spans 17 residues. V lost 4 bases to trimming and J lost 4 bases, with 20 bases between them. The germline V gene encodes CDR1 SGHRS and CDR2 YFSETQ. The CDR3 region is CASSRGTTHSSTGELFF. CDR3 in DNA: TGCGCCAGCAGCAGGGGGACAACTCATTCCAGCACCGGGGAGCTGTTTTTT. Complete variable domain (other parts from reference TRBV5-1 and TRBJ2-2): KAGVTQTPRYLIKTRGQQVTLSCSPISGHRSVSWYQQTPGQGLQFLFEYFSETQRNKGNFPGRFSGRQFSNSRSEMNVSTLELGDSALYLCASSRGTTHSSTGELFFGEGSRLTVL.